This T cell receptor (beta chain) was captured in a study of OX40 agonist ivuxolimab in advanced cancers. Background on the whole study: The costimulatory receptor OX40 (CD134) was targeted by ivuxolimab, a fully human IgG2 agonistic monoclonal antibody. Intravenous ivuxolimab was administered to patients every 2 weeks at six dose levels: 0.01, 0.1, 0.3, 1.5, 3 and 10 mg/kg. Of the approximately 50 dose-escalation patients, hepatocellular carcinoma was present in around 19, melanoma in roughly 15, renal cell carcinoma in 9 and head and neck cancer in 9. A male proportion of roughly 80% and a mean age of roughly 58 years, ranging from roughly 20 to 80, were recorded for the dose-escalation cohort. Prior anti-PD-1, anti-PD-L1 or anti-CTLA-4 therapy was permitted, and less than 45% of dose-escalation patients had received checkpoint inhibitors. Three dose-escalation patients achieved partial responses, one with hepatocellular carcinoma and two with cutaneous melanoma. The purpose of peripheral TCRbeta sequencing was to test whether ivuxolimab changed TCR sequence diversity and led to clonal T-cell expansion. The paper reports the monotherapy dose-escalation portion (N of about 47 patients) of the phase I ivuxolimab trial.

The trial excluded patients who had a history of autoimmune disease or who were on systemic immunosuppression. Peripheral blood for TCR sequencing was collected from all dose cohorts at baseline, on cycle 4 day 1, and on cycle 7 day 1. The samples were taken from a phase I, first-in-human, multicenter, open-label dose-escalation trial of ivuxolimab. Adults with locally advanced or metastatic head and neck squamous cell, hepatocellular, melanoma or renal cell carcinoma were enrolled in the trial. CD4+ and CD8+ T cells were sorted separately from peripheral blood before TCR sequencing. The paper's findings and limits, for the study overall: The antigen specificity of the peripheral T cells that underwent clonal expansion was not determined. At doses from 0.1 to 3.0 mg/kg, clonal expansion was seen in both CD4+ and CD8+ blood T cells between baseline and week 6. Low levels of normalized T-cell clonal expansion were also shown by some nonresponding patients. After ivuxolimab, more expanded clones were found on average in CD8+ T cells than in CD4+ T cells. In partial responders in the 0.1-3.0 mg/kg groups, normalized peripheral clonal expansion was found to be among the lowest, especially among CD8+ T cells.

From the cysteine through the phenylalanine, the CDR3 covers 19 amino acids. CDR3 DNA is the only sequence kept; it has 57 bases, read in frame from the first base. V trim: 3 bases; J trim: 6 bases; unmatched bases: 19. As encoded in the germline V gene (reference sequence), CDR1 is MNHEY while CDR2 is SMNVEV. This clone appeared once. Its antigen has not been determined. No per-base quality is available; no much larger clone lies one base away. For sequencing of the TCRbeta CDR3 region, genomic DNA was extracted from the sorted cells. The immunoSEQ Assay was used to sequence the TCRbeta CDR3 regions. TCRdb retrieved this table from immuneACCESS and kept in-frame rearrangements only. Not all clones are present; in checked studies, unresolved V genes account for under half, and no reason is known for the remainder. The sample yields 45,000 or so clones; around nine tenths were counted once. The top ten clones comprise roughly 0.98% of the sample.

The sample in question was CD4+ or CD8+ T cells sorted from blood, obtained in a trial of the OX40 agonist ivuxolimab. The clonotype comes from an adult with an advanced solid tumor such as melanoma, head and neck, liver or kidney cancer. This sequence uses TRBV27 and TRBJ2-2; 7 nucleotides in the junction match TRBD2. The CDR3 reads CASSFMGRGSFWLAGELFF. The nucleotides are TGTGCCAGCAGTTTTATGGGGCGGGGGAGCTTTTGGTTGGCCGGGGAGCTGTTTTTT.